One sample yielded the 25 T cell receptor beta chains listed below, sequenced in a study of shared clonotypes between healthy human individuals. Libraries were prepared by immunoSEQ multiplex PCR; TCRdb keeps only in-frame clonotypes and omits some of them. The sample lists 900,000 to 1,200,000 clones, approximately 78% occurring once. The sequencing sample was made of memory CD4+ T cells from PBMCs. The subset here: CD45RA-negative fraction. Receptors originate from a man aged 18 to 29 in good health. Some clones in this sample may be carry-over from other donors' samples.

The sample holds a few counts of this clone. V gene TRBV9 combines with J gene TRBJ1-3; 7 positions agree with TRBD1. Trimming cost V 3 bases and J 2 bases; bases outside gene matches: 2. The germline V gene encodes CDR1 SGDLS and CDR2 YYNGEE. The CDR3 is made up of 14 amino acids. The DNA for the CDR3 is TGTGCCAGCAGCGACAGGGGAGCTGGAAACACCATATATTTT. It yields the protein CASSDRGAGNTIYF.

V usage is TRBV6-6 and J usage is TRBJ1-5; D remains ambiguous. The CDR3 contains 15 residues. CDR1 and CDR2 from the germline V gene are MNHNY and SVGAGI (reference sequence). Trimming removed 7 bases from V and 0 bases from J, with 13 bases in between. CDR3 protein: CASIQTQDSNQPQHF. The CDR3 DNA reads TGTGCCAGCATACAGACCCAAGATAGCAATCAGCCCCAGCATTTT.

The chain recombines TRBV14 with TRBJ1-2, with 10 bases that match TRBD1. The CDR3 runs to 15 residues. CDR1 and CDR2 (germline): SGHDN, FVKESK. The junction had 9 bases not matched to a gene; V was cut back by 5 bases and J by 6 bases. In DNA form, the CDR3 reads TGTGCCAGCAGCATAGCCGGGACAGGGGCTCATGGCTACACCTTC. Translating gives CASSIAGTGAHGYTF.

The rearrangement links TRBV11-2 to TRBJ2-1, with D maybe TRBD2 (5 bases). The V end lost 1 base, the J end lost 0 bases, and 7 bases lay between the germline ends. This CDR3 is 15 amino acids long. Germline CDR1 and CDR2: SGHAT and FQNNGV. CDR3 in amino acids: CASSLGRNSYNEQFF. The CDR3, as DNA: TGTGCCAGCAGCTTAGGGAGGAACTCCTACAATGAGCAGTTCTTC.

This clone was observed a few times. The chain uses TRBV15 and TRBJ2-7, with D unresolved. Germline loops: CDR1 LNHNV, CDR2 YYDKDF (reference sequence). This CDR3 region has 13 residues. V lost 0 bases, J lost 7 bases, and 10 bases lay in between. CDR3 DNA sequence: TGTGCCACCAGCAGAGAACGGGCTAGGGAGCAGTACTTC. It translates to CATSRERAREQYF.

This clone was counted between two and nine times. J is TRBJ2-1 and V is TRBV6-5; a weak D match, TRBD1 (6 bases). The CDR3 is made up of 16 amino acids. V gave up 0 bases and J gave up 5 bases, with 14 bases separating them. Per the germline V gene, CDR1 is MNHEY and CDR2 is SVGAGI. This CDR3 reads CASSYSGRGYHNEQFF. In DNA, the CDR3 is TGTGCCAGCAGTTACTCGGGCAGGGGATACCACAATGAGCAGTTCTTC.

The rearrangement joins TRBV27 to TRBJ2-5, with no clear D. CDR1 MNHEY and CDR2 SMNVEV come from the germline V gene (reference sequence). The V end lost 5 bases, the J end lost 4 bases, and 14 bases lay between the germline ends. The CDR3 is 14 amino acids. The CDR3, as DNA: TGTGCCAGCAGTCCTAAGGGTGGTGGAGAGACCCAGTACTTC. This translates into CASSPKGGGETQYF.

This clone was counted many times. The rearrangement links TRBV28 to TRBJ2-5; D uncertain. Germline V CDR1 and CDR2: MDHEN, SYDVKM. V was shortened by 2 bases and J by 1 base, with 11 bases between the two germline ends. The CDR3 has 15 residues. The CDR3 loop reads CASSLASGSQETQYF. The CDR3 region has the DNA TGTGCCAGCAGTTTAGCATCCGGCAGCCAAGAGACCCAGTACTTC.

The chain links TRBV6-1 to TRBJ1-2; a weak D match, TRBD1 (5 bases). Deletions cut 0 bases from V and 2 bases from J, with 10 bases between. The CDR3 covers 15 residues. The V gene's germline CDR1 is MNHNS and CDR2 SASEGT. The CDR3 DNA reads TGTGCCAGCAGTGAAGCCCAGGGAAACAACTATGGCTACACCTTC. It encodes CASSEAQGNNYGYTF.

The V and J genes are TRBV2 and TRBJ2-3, with 11 bases matching TRBD2. This CDR3 has 17 residues. V shed 6 bases and J 0 bases; nucleotides not matched to a gene: 8. The germline V gene has CDR1 SNHLY and CDR2 FYNNEI. CDR3 in DNA: TGTGCCAGCAGCGTAGGGACTAGCGGCTCTAGCACAGATACGCAGTATTTT. This codes for CASSVGTSGSSTDTQYF.

J is TRBJ1-1 and V is TRBV5-6; D gene ambiguous. The CDR3 runs to 14 residues. Per the germline V gene, CDR1 is SGHDT and CDR2 is YYEEEE. The V end was cut by 1 base, the J end by 4 bases, with 11 bases between. Here the CDR3 reads CASSLYSRTTEAFF. The CDR3 bases are TGTGCCAGCAGCTTGTATTCACGGACCACTGAAGCTTTCTTT.

In DNA, the CDR3 is TGTGCCAGCACCCAAGGGTGGGGTCAGCCCCAGCATTTT. As protein: CASTQGWGQPQHF. V usage is TRBV6-1 and J usage is TRBJ1-5; D remains ambiguous. This CDR3 contains 13 residues. V lost 7 bases, J lost 6 bases, and 13 bases lay in between. Germline CDR1 MNHNS, CDR2 SASEGT.

V and J are TRBV18 and TRBJ1-5; 11 bases align to TRBD1. This CDR3 has 15 amino acids. The J segment lost 7 bases and the V segment lost 3 bases, leaving 5 bases of the junction unmatched. CDR1 and CDR2 (germline): KGHSH, LQKENI. CDR3 in DNA: TGTGCCAGCTCACCCGGGACAGGGGGATTACAGCCCCAGCATTTT. Amino acids: CASSPGTGGLQPQHF.

The rearrangement links TRBV10-3 to TRBJ2-1; D not resolved. The V gene lost 0 bases and the J gene lost 5 bases, with 11 bases spanning the gap. This CDR3 spans 15 amino acids. From germline, CDR1 is ENHRY and CDR2 SYGVKD. CDR3 residues: CAISESVPADNEQFF. CDR3 nucleotide sequence: TGTGCCATCAGTGAGTCGGTTCCGGCAGACAATGAGCAGTTCTTC.

The chain employs TRBV28 and TRBJ1-2; possible D gene TRBD1, 5 bases. The CDR3 length is 14 residues. Trimming cost V 3 bases and J 1 base, with 9 bases left between them. Germline lookup yields CDR1 MDHEN and CDR2 SYDVKM. The CDR3 DNA reads as TGTGCCAGCAGTTTTGCAGGGAATAACTATGGCTACACCTTC. Its translation: CASSFAGNNYGYTF.

The genes are TRBV7-9 and TRBJ2-7; no reliable D call. Germline CDR1 SEHNR, CDR2 FQNEAQ (reference sequence). V shed 5 bases and J shed 0 bases, with 11 bases lying between them. CDR3 size: 14 residues. CDR3 sequence: CASSPPANSYEQYF. The CDR3 DNA reads as TGTGCCAGCAGCCCGCCAGCGAACTCCTACGAGCAGTACTTC.

The CDR3 DNA follows: TGTGCCAGCAGCCGGGACATATACGAAGCCAGCTCCTACAATGAGCAGTTCTTC. Translating gives CASSRDIYEASSYNEQFF. The chain has TRBV2 and TRBJ2-1; D may be TRBD1 (6 bases). V lost 6 bases, J lost 0 bases, and 21 bases lay in between. Looked up from germline, CDR1 is SNHLY and CDR2 is FYNNEI. The CDR3 covers 18 residues.

The chain uses TRBV2 and TRBJ2-7; 9 nucleotides agree with TRBD1. V shed 6 bases and J 2 bases; nucleotides not matched to a gene: 5. The germline V gene encodes CDR1 SNHLY and CDR2 FYNNEI. The CDR3 is 14 amino acids. The CDR3 here is CASRGQGDTYEQYF. The CDR3 DNA is TGTGCCAGCAGGGGACAGGGCGATACCTACGAGCAGTACTTC.

V and J are TRBV28 and TRBJ1-2; D is unclear. V lost 7 bases and J 3 bases, leaving 18 bases between the germline ends. In germline, CDR1 is MDHEN, CDR2 SYDVKM. There are 15 residues in the CDR3. This CDR3 is CASTPPGRADYGYTF. CDR3 in DNA: TGTGCCAGCACCCCGCCTGGCAGAGCCGACTATGGCTACACCTTC.

This clone was found once. This sequence joins TRBV2 and TRBJ2-7; 9 nucleotides align to TRBD1. Per the germline V gene, CDR1 is SNHLY and CDR2 is FYNNEI. Trimming took 1 base from V and 3 from J; bases not matched to a gene: 4. The CDR3 has 15 amino acids. CDR3 protein: CASSEERQGGYEQYF. As DNA, the CDR3 is TGTGCCAGCAGTGAAGAGCGACAGGGGGGCTACGAGCAGTACTTC.

The DNA for the CDR3 is TGTGCCAGCAGTTACCAGGGTTCGGGCACAGATACGCAGTATTTT. Protein: CASSYQGSGTDTQYF. J is TRBJ2-3 and V is TRBV6-5; possibly TRBD1 for D (5 bases). This CDR3 is built from 15 residues. Trimming took 2 bases from V and 1 from J, leaving 10 bases between them. Germline CDR1 is MNHEY and CDR2 is SVGAGI.

About this clone itself: This specimen includes other DNA sequences encoding the same CDR3. The CDR3 nucleotides read TGTGCCACCAGCAGGGACAGCCTCTATGGCTACACCTTC. Its translation: CATSRDSLYGYTF. The rearrangement joins TRBV15 to TRBJ1-2, with D possibly matching TRBD1 (6 bases). CDR3 length equals 13 residues. Trimming shortened V by 3 bases and J by 4 bases, and 9 bases separated the two germline ends. Germline CDR1 reads LNHNV; CDR2 reads YYDKDF (reference sequence). Full variable domain (missing parts from reference TRBV15 and TRBJ1-2): DAMVIQNPRYQVTQFGKPVTLSCSQTLNHNVMYWYQQKSSQAPKLLFHYYDKDFNNEADTPDNFQSRRPNTSFCFLDIRSPGLGDTAMYLCATSRDSLYGYTFGSGTRLTVV.

The chain combines TRBV7-9 with TRBJ1-3; tentative D call: TRBD1 (6 bases). The V gene lost 4 bases and the J gene lost 3 bases, with 22 bases spanning the gap. Germline loops: CDR1 SEHNR, CDR2 FQNEAQ (reference sequence). This CDR3 contains 18 residues. CDR3 residues: CASSSLRGEAGSGNTIYF. The CDR3 DNA sequence: TGTGCCAGCAGCTCTCTGAGGGGGGAGGCTGGGAGTGGAAACACCATATATTTT.

The V gene is TRBV7-2, the J gene TRBJ2-2; no definite D call. The CDR3 has 13 amino acids. Trimming cost V 4 bases and J 6 bases, with 9 bases left between them. Germline V CDR1 and CDR2: SGHTA, FQGNSA. The CDR3 DNA sequence: TGTGCCAGCAGCTCTGGCCCGGCCGGGGAGCTGTTTTTT. Translated: CASSSGPAGELFF.

The V and J genes are TRBV9 and TRBJ2-2; TRBD1 matches at 8 bases. The CDR3 runs to 15 residues. Germline V CDR1 and CDR2: SGDLS, YYNGEE. J lost 6 bases, V lost 5 bases, and 9 bases had no gene match. CDR3 nucleotides: TGTGCCAGCAGTATGGACAGGGTGAAAGCCGGGGAGCTGTTTTTT. This sequence encodes CASSMDRVKAGELFF.